These T cell receptor beta chains were read from a single sample in a study of cytomegalovirus exposure and HLA in healthy donors. Only in-frame clones appear in the TCRdb table, and some are missing; sequencing was by immunoSEQ multiplex PCR. This table has around 90,000 clones, 70% to 80% appearing once. The sample taken for sequencing was PBMCs. The source of these receptors is a man between 25 and 39 years old in good health and CMV-seronegative. Each CDR3 is given without its conserved first and last residue. Some rows mark clone size as missing; the rest say once, few, many or name a class of expanded clone.

V	J	size	CDR3
TRBV14	TRBJ1-3	NA	ASSQFEEASGNTIY
TRBV9	TRBJ1-6	NA	ASSGDRDRGRSPLH
TRBV7-8	TRBJ2-1	NA	ASSLRHRDRGINEQF
TRBV29-1	TRBJ2-1	NA	SVGFWGQGDEQF
TRBV11-2	TRBJ1-1	NA	ASTNRGANTEAF
TRBV19	TRBJ2-7	NA	ASSTQGGEQY
TRBV5-1	TRBJ1-6	NA	ASSLVTRQGGSPLH
TRBV14	TRBJ1-2	NA	ASSPRAGQTNYGYT
TRBV5-4	TRBJ2-3	NA	ASSLRTSGGTDTQY
TRBV6-5	TRBJ1-5	few	ASSVDSVLQPQH
TRBV6-1	TRBJ2-1	NA	ASYRDRIYNEQF
TRBV7-9	TRBJ2-7	NA	ASSYLQGYEQY
TRBV2	TRBJ1-1	NA	ASRPGFTDTEAF
TRBV19	TRBJ2-2	NA	ATTTSQTITGELF
TRBV7-9	TRBJ1-1	NA	ASSDRTGGGTEAF
TRBV19	TRBJ1-2	NA	ASSTDEGQGYGYT
TRBV5-8	TRBJ1-1	NA	ASSPGQGSSTEAF
TRBV5-1	TRBJ1-2	NA	ASSLGGGTLFSGYT
TRBV21-1	TRBJ2-1	NA	ASSKDRTGYSEQF
TRBV19	TRBJ1-2	NA	ASSIDHLRNYYGYT
TRBV27	TRBJ2-1	once	ASRIWTSPNNEQF
TRBV6-1	TRBJ1-5	NA	ASSEGRKDQPQH
TRBV5-1	TRBJ2-7	NA	ASSLLREYEQY
TRBV7-6	TRBJ2-5	NA	ASSPTYGLAGGPLVKETQY
TRBV27	TRBJ1-5	NA	ASSLFYSNQPQH
TRBV4-2	TRBJ2-7	NA	ASSQETGGTYEQY
TRBV19	TRBJ1-1	NA	ASIRGGRPEAF
TRBV5-4	TRBJ1-3	NA	ASSLSSTSGNTIY
TRBV7-8	TRBJ1-1	NA	ASSLDPSTGTGGGGDTEAF
TRBV20-1	TRBJ1-4	NA	SANIDEKLF
TRBV2	TRBJ1-1	NA	ASTGQGGTEAF
TRBV6-5	TRBJ1-3	NA	ASRAGQVSGNTIY
TRBV9	TRBJ1-1	few	ASSTGTDGNTEAF
TRBV6-5	TRBJ1-2	NA	ASKFRTGGSYGYT
TRBV6-5	TRBJ1-2	few	ASSYDRTDGYT
TRBV5-1	TRBJ2-3	NA	ASSSRTSTDTQY
TRBV5-1	TRBJ1-4	NA	ASSLSRPQNEKLF
TRBV7-9	TRBJ1-4	NA	SSSPAGGAATNEKLF
TRBV7-2	TRBJ2-3	NA	ASSSLADTQY
TRBV7-9	TRBJ1-4	NA	SSSLTTGSNEKLF
TRBV4-1	TRBJ1-3	NA	ASSQDSNSGNTIY
TRBV7-9	TRBJ1-5	few	ASSLGIGTGGNQPQH
TRBV6-5	TRBJ1-4	NA	ASSSRAMNNEKLF
TRBV6-6	TRBJ2-1	NA	ASRSGTGFSNEQF
TRBV5-4	TRBJ2-6	NA	ASSIGTGGSGANVLT
TRBV9	TRBJ1-5	NA	ASSATPSSNQPQH
TRBV27	TRBJ1-2	NA	ASSSGTEFYGYT
TRBV6-5	TRBJ1-2	NA	ASSWDRDSANYGYT
TRBV2	TRBJ1-1	NA	ASSVGGEVTEAF
TRBV29-1	TRBJ2-7	NA	SVEDQRQGEQY
TRBV19	TRBJ2-1	NA	ASSEGDGTQQF
TRBV6-5	TRBJ1-2	few	ASSPWDRVDYGYT
TRBV28	TRBJ1-5	NA	ASSSIGTGRDQPQH